One sample yielded the 22 T cell receptor beta chains listed below, sequenced in a study of vaccination and CD4 T cells after COVID-19. The Oncomine TCR Beta short-read assay was what sequenced the DNA obtained from cultured CD4+ T cells. TCRdb passed the PCR reads through MiXCR, listing each CDR3 protein once. This sample yields about 22,000 distinct CDR3 sequences, of which about 30% are seen a single time; 9.5% to 15% belongs to the top ten. Treatment denoted: approximately nine-day PBMC culture with coronavirus spike peptide pools or control peptides (ViraFEST assay). Their specific antigens are unknown. Sequenced material: cultured CD4+ T cells from blood. The receptors stem from a human donor with COVID-19.

This sequence joins TRBV7-8 and TRBJ1-6; D is undetermined. Germline loops: CDR1 SGHVS, CDR2 FQNEAQ. The CDR3 runs 16 residues. V lost 3 bases and J 0 bases, leaving 9 bases between the germline ends. The CDR3 sequence: CASSFSVSSYNSPLHF. The CDR3, as DNA: TGTGCCAGCAGCTTCTCAGTGAGCTCCTATAATTCACCCCTCCACTTT.

The chain combines TRBV30 with TRBJ2-1; D is tentatively TRBD1 or TRBD2 (5 bases each). This CDR3 has 13 residues. Germline lookup yields CDR1 GTSNPN and CDR2 SVGIG (reference sequence). Trimming pared 5 bases from V and 7 bases from J, leaving 15 bases between. CDR3 nucleotide sequence: TGTGCCTGGCGCAGGGAGTCGACGAATGAGCAGTTCTTC. Translated, it gives CAWRRESTNEQFF.

The chain recombines TRBV19 with TRBJ2-3, with D tentatively TRBD1 (6 bases). V lost 7 bases and J 6 bases, leaving 17 bases between the germline ends. The CDR3 contains 14 residues. The germline V gene has CDR1 LNHDA and CDR2 SQIVND (reference sequence). CDR3 region: CASKTGWKGDTQYF. DNA of the CDR3: TGTGCCAGTAAAACAGGGTGGAAAGGGGATACGCAGTATTTT.

J is TRBJ2-5 and V is TRBV5-1, with 8 positions matching TRBD1. Germline CDR1 reads SGHRS; CDR2 reads YFSETQ. J was trimmed by 5 bases and V by 0 bases; bases with no gene match: 3. The CDR3 sequence is 14 residues long. CDR3 bases: TGCGCCAGCAGCTTGGCTGGACAGGGCGAGACCCAGTACTTC. As protein: CASSLAGQGETQYF.

Comments on this clonotype: The final CDR3 position lacks the conserved phenylalanine or tryptophan, pointing to a likely read error. The J gene is TRBJ2-1, the V gene TRBV30; D possibly matches TRBD1 or TRBD2 (5 bases each). This CDR3 spans 15 amino acids. V was trimmed by 4 bases and J by 2 bases, leaving 15 bases between them. Germline V CDR1 and CDR2: GTSNPN, SVGIG (reference sequence). The CDR3 here is CAWNLRDAAYNEQFY. CDR3 DNA: TGTGCCTGGAATCTCCGGGACGCCGCCTACAATGAGCAGTTCTAC.

The chain employs TRBV6-5 and TRBJ1-2; a weak D match, TRBD1 (5 bases). V lost 2 bases to trimming and J lost 8 bases, with 15 bases between them. Germline V gene lookup returns CDR1 MNHEY and CDR2 SVGAGI. The CDR3 totals 14 residues. In nucleotides, the CDR3 is TGTGCCAGCAGTTACGGGGGACGCTCGAGCGGCTACACCTTC. It encodes CASSYGGRSSGYTF.

This chain joins TRBV6-5 and TRBJ2-3; 8 bases agree with TRBD2. With 4 bases clipped from V and 1 base from J, the junction kept 7 bases outside the gene matches. The germline CDR1 and CDR2 sequences are MNHEY and SVGAGI. This CDR3 is built from 16 residues. In DNA, the CDR3 is TGTGCCAGCAGTTCAAAGCGGGGGCTTGGCACAGATACGCAGTATTTT. As protein: CASSSKRGLGTDTQYF.

This clonotype was detected only a few times. The chain has TRBV7-2 and TRBJ2-3; 8 nucleotides align to TRBD2. Germline trimming cut 6 bases from V and 8 bases from J; bases unmatched to any gene: 13. CDR3 size: 15 residues. CDR1 is SGHTA, CDR2 FQGNSA, per germline. CDR3 nucleotide sequence: TGTGCCAGCAGAGCTTCCGGGACTAGAGAGGGTACGCAGTATTTT. Residues: CASRASGTREGTQYF.

CDR3 amino acids: CASRSDTYSNQPQHF. The CDR3 DNA is TGTGCCAGCAGGTCCGACACTTATAGCAATCAGCCCCAGCATTTT. V gene TRBV2 combines with J gene TRBJ1-5; D is ambiguous. Between the trimmed V and J ends, which lost 6 bases and 0 bases, there was a span of 12 bases. In germline, CDR1 is SNHLY, CDR2 FYNNEI. The CDR3 has 15 residues.

This clonotype has just a few counts. The V call is TRBV5-4, the J call TRBJ2-3, with 7 bases identical to TRBD1. This CDR3 has 15 residues. J gave up 0 bases and V 4 bases, and 5 bases lay outside the gene matches. Germline V gene lookup returns CDR1 SGHNT and CDR2 YYREEE (reference sequence). CDR3 coding DNA: TGTGCCAGCAGCCCTGGGACAGCTAGCACAGATACGCAGTATTTT. This codes for CASSPGTASTDTQYF.

The rearrangement uses TRBV28 and TRBJ2-6; a possible D gene is TRBD1 (5 bases). The CDR3 is 19 residues long. Germline values: CDR1 MDHEN, CDR2 SYDVKM. The V and J ends lost 1 base and 0 bases respectively, with 16 bases between them. This chain's CDR3 is CASSLFGPGPSSGANVLTF. The CDR3 nucleotides read TGTGCCAGCAGTTTATTTGGGCCAGGGCCCAGCTCTGGGGCCAACGTCCTGACTTTC.

This clonotype was seen more than once but under ten times. The chain uses TRBV12-3 or TRBV12-4 and TRBJ2-3; D ambiguous. The CDR3 spans 12 residues. V was clipped by 6 bases and J by 4 bases, with 8 bases between them. CDR3 in DNA: TGTGCCAGCAGAAACGAGGCAGATACGCAGTATTTT. This gives the protein CASRNEADTQYF.

The chain is built from TRBV20-1 and TRBJ1-6; tentatively, D is TRBD1 (5 bases). The V and J ends lost 0 bases and 10 bases respectively, with 13 bases between them. CDR1 and CDR2 from the germline V gene are DFQATT and SNEGSKA (reference sequence). The CDR3 is made up of 14 amino acids. CDR3 nucleotide sequence: TGCAGTGCTAGAGATCCTGGGGGGTGGTCACCCCTCCACTTT. Protein: CSARDPGGWSPLHF.

The chain carries TRBV5-5 and TRBJ1-6, with 7 bases aligning to TRBD1. CDR1 and CDR2 from the germline V gene are SGHKS and YYEKEE (reference sequence). The ends lost 3 bases at V and 7 bases at J; junction bases unmatched: 7. CDR3 length: 15 amino acids. In DNA form, the CDR3 reads TGTGCCAGCAGCTGGTACGGGACAGACAATTCACCCCTCCACTTT. Its protein is CASSWYGTDNSPLHF.

As DNA, the CDR3 is TGCGCCAGCAGCTTAACAGGTGACAGGAGTGGAGGAGGCTACACCTTC. Its translation: CASSLTGDRSGGGYTF. This chain links TRBV5-1 with TRBJ1-2, with a possible D match to TRBD1 (6 bases). From germline, CDR1 is SGHRS and CDR2 YFSETQ. V lost 2 bases, J lost 8 bases, and 22 bases lay in between. The CDR3 is made up of 16 amino acids.

The rearrangement joins TRBV6-1 to TRBJ2-7; TRBD1 agrees at 8 bases. Germline values: CDR1 MNHNS, CDR2 SASEGT. J lost 1 base, V lost 8 bases, and 10 bases had no gene match. This CDR3 contains 15 residues. The CDR3 reads CASGYGQGISYEQYF. CDR3 nucleotides: TGTGCCAGCGGATACGGACAGGGAATTTCCTACGAGCAGTACTTC.

This rearrangement joins TRBV6-5 to TRBJ2-1, with D tentatively TRBD1 (5 bases). In germline, CDR1 is MNHEY, CDR2 SVGAGI. Trimming removed 0 bases from V and 2 bases from J, with 11 bases in between. This CDR3 has 16 residues. The CDR3 reads CASSYSGLGAYNEQFF. The CDR3 DNA is TGTGCCAGCAGTTACTCGGGGCTCGGCGCCTACAATGAGCAGTTCTTC.

The chain is built from TRBV2 and TRBJ2-1; D is possibly TRBD1 or TRBD2 (5 bases each). The germline V and J ends were trimmed by 5 bases and 7 bases, with 15 bases remaining between them. Germline CDR1 and CDR2: SNHLY and FYNNEI. CDR3 size: 14 residues. CDR3 coding DNA: TGTGCCAGCAGTCCCGGGACCCGTTTGAATGAGCAGTTCTTC. Its translation: CASSPGTRLNEQFF.

This sequence joins TRBV28 and TRBJ2-7; 10 bases are shared with TRBD2. CDR1 and CDR2 (germline): MDHEN, SYDVKM. V trimming: 8 bases; J trimming: 6 bases; junction bases outside the gene matches: 13. The CDR3 loop spans 15 amino acids. The CDR3 DNA sequence: TGTGCCAGCGGAACCAGCGGGGGGGCCAGGGGCGAGCAGTACTTC. It translates to CASGTSGGARGEQYF.

The V and J genes are TRBV28 and TRBJ2-7, with 12 positions matching TRBD2. In germline, CDR1 is MDHEN, CDR2 SYDVKM. CDR3 length: 16 residues. Trimming at V came to 3 bases and at J to 3 bases, leaving 6 bases not matched to a gene. DNA for the CDR3: TGTGCCAGCAGTTTCAACCTAGCGGGGGGGCTCTACGAGCAGTACTTC. This codes for CASSFNLAGGLYEQYF.

This clonotype was seen more than once but under ten times. This chain connects TRBV27 to TRBJ1-5; 9 bases align to TRBD1. In germline, CDR1 is MNHEY, CDR2 SMNVEV (reference sequence). The CDR3 covers 15 residues. V shed 5 bases, J shed 2 bases, and the junction held 4 bases outside the gene matches. CDR3 nucleotide sequence: TGTGCCAGCAGTCTCCGGACAGGGGGCAATCAGCCCCAGCATTTT. Residues: CASSLRTGGNQPQHF.

The gene calls are TRBV10-3 and TRBJ2-3; a possible D gene is TRBD1 (5 bases). V was shortened by 0 bases and J by 2 bases, with 12 bases between the two germline ends. Per germline, CDR1 ENHRY and CDR2 SYGVKD. The CDR3 is 16 residues long. DNA for the CDR3: TGTGCCATCAGTGAGTCGAGTCAGGGCCTCACAGATACGCAGTATTTT. It codes for CAISESSQGLTDTQYF.